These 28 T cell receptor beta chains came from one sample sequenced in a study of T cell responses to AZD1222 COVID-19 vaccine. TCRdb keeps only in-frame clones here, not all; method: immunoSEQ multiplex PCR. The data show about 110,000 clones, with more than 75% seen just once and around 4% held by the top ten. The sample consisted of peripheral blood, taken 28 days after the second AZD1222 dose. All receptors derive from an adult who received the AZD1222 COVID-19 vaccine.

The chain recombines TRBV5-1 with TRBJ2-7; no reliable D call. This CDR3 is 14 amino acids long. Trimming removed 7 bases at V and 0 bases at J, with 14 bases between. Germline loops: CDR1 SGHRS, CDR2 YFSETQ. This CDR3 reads CASASDGGSYEQYF. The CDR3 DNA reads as TGCGCCAGCGCCTCGGATGGCGGCTCCTACGAGCAGTACTTC.

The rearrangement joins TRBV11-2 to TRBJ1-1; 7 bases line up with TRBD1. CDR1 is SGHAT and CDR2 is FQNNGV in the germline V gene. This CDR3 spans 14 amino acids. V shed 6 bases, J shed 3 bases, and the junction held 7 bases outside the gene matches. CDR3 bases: TGTGCCAGCAGGGCGACAGGGAGGCACACTGAAGCTTTCTTT. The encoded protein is CASRATGRHTEAFF.

The CDR3 spells CASSQGGSNSPLHF. In DNA form, the CDR3 reads TGTGCCAGCAGTCAGGGGGGGTCTAATTCACCCCTCCACTTT. This chain uses TRBV7-3 with TRBJ1-6, with 7 bases fitting TRBD1. The CDR3 is 14 residues long. Per the germline V gene, CDR1 is SGHTA and CDR2 is FQGTGA. J gave up 6 bases and V 6 bases, and 5 bases lay outside the gene matches.

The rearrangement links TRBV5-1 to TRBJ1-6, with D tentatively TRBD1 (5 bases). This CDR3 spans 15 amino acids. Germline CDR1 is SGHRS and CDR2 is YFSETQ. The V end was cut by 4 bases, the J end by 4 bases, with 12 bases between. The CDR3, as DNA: TGCGCCAGCAGCCTCCGGGACGGGTATAATTCACCCCTCCACTTT. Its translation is CASSLRDGYNSPLHF.

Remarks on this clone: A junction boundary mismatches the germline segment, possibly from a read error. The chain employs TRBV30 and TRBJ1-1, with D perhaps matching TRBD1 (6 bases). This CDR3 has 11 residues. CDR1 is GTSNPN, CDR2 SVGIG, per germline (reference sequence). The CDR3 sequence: CAWSPGRGTYF. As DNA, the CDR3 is TGTGCCTGGAGCCCCGGGAGGGGGACCTACTTT.

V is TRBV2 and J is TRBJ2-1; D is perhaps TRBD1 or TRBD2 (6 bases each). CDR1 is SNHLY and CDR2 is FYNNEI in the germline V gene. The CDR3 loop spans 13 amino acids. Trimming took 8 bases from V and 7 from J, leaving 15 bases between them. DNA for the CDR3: TGTGCCAGCGCTAAAGAGGGGGGTAATGAGCAGTTCTTC. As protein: CASAKEGGNEQFF. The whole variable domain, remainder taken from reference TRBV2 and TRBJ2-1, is EPEVTQTPSHQVTQMGQEVILRCVPISNHLYFYWYRQILGQKVEFLVSFYNNEISEKSEIFDDQFSVERPDGSNFTLKIRSTKLEDSAMYFCASAKEGGNEQFFGPGTRLTVL.

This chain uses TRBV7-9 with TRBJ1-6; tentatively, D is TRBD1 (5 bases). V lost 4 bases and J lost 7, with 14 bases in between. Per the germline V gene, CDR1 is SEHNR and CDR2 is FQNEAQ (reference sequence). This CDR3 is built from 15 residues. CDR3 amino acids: CASSSTADKNSPLHF. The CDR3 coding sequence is TGTGCCAGCAGCTCGACAGCGGATAAAAATTCACCCCTCCACTTT.

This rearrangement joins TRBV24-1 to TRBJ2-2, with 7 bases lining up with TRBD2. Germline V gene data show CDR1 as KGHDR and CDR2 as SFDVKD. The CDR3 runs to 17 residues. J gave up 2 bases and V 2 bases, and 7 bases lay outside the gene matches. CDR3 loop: CATSDWEGVFNTGELFF. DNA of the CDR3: TGTGCCACCAGTGATTGGGAGGGTGTTTTTAACACCGGGGAGCTGTTTTTT.

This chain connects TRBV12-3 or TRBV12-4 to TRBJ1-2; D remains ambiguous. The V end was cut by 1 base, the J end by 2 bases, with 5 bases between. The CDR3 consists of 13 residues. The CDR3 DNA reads TGTGCCAGCAGTTTAGGTGGGAACTATGGCTACACCTTC. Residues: CASSLGGNYGYTF.

CDR3 in amino acids: CASSPLAARSTDTQYF. DNA for the CDR3: TGTGCCAGCTCACCACTCGCGGCTAGGAGCACAGATACGCAGTATTTT. V and J are TRBV18 and TRBJ2-3; D ambiguous. Per the germline V gene, CDR1 is KGHSH and CDR2 is LQKENI. The CDR3 is made up of 16 amino acids. With 1 base removed from V and 0 bases from J, the gap between germline ends came to 11 bases.

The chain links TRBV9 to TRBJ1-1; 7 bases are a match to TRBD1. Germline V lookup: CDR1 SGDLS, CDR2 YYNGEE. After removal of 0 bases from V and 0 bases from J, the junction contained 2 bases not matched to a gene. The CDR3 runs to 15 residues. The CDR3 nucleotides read TGTGCCAGCAGCGTAGTCCAGGGGGTGAACACTGAAGCTTTCTTT. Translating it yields CASSVVQGVNTEAFF.

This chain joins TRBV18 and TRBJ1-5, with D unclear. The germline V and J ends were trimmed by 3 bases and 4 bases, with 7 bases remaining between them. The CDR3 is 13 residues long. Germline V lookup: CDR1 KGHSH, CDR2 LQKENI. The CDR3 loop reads CASSPQANQPQHF. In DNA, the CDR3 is TGTGCCAGCTCACCGCAGGCGAATCAGCCCCAGCATTTT. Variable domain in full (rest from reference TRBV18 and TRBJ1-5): NAGVMQNPRHLVRRRGQEARLRCSPMKGHSHVYWYRQLPEEGLKFMVYLQKENIIDESGMPKERFSAEFPKEGPSILRIQQVVRGDSAAYFCASSPQANQPQHFGDGTRLSIL.

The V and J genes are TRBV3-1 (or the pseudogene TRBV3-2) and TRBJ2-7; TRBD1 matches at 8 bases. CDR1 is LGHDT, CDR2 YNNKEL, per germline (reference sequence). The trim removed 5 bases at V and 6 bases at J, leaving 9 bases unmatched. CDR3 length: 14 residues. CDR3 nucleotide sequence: TGTGCCAGCAGCGTACGGGACAGGCCCTCCGAGCAGTACTTC. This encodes CASSVRDRPSEQYF.

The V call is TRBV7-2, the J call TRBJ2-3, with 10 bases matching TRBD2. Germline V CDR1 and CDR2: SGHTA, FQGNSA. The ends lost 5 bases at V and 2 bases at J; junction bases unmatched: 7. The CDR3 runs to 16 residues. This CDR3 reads CASSQELAGATDTQYF. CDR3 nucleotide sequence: TGTGCCAGCAGCCAAGAGCTAGCGGGGGCCACAGATACGCAGTATTTT. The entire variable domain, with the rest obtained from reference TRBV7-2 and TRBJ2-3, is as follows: GAGVSQSPSNKVTEKGKDVELRCDPISGHTALYWYRQSLGQGLEFLIYFQGNSAPDKSGLPSDRFSAERTGGSVSTLTIQRTQQEDSAVYLCASSQELAGATDTQYFGPGTRLTVL.

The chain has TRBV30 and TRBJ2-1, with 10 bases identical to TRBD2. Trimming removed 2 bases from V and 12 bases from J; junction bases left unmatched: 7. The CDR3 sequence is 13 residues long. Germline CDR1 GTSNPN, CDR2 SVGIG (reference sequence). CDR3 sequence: CAWSLGAGGMQFF. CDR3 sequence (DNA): TGTGCCTGGAGTTTAGGAGCGGGAGGGATGCAGTTCTTC. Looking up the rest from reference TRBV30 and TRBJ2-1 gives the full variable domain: SQTIHQWPATLVQPVGSPLSLECTVEGTSNPNLYWYRQAAGRGLQLLFYSVGIGQISSEVPQNLSASRPQDRQFILSSKKLLLSDSGFYLCAWSLGAGGMQFFGPGTRLTVL.

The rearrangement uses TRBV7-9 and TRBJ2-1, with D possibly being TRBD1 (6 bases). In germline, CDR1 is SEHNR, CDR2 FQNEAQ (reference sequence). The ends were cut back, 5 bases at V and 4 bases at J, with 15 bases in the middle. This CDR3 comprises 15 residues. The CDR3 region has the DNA TGTGCCAGCAGCGAAAGGGGGTCGTCTTACAATGAGCAGTTCTTC. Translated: CASSERGSSYNEQFF.

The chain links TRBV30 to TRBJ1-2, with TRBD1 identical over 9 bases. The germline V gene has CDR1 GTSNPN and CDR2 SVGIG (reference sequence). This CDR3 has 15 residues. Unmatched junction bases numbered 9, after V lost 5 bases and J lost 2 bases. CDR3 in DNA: TGTGCCTGGGAAGATGACAGGGGGGCGAACTATGGCTACACCTTC. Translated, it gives CAWEDDRGANYGYTF.

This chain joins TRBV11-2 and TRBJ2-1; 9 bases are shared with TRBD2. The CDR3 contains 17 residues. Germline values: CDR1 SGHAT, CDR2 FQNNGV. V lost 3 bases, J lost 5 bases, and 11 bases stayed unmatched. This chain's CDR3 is CASSFRSTSGVNNEQFF. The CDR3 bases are TGTGCCAGCAGCTTCCGATCGACTAGCGGAGTGAACAATGAGCAGTTCTTC. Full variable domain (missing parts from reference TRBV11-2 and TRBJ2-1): EAGVAQSPRYKIIEKRQSVAFWCNPISGHATLYWYQQILGQGPKLLIQFQNNGVVDDSQLPKDRFSAERLKGVDSTLKIQPAKLEDSAVYLCASSFRSTSGVNNEQFFGPGTRLTVL.

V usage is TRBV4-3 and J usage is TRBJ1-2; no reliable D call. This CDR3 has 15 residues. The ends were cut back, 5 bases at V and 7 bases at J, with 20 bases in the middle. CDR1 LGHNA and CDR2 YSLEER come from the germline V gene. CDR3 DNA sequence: TGCGCCAGCAGCAGAAGCGGTGGAGAAGGCGTTGGCTACACCTTC. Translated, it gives CASSRSGGEGVGYTF.

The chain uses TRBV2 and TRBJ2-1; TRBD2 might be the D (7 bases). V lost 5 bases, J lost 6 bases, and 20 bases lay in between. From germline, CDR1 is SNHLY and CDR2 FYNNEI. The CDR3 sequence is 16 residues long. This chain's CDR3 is CASSRGLAAPPNEQFF. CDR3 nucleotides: TGTGCCAGCAGTCGGGGGCTAGCGGCCCCTCCCAATGAGCAGTTCTTC.

The CDR3 loop reads CALRLRDNQPQHF. The CDR3 nucleotides read TGTGCCTTACGATTAAGAGACAATCAGCCCCAGCATTTT. The genes are TRBV30 and TRBJ1-5; D gene uncertain. Germline lookup yields CDR1 GTSNPN and CDR2 SVGIG (reference sequence). There are 13 residues in the CDR3. V was trimmed by 7 bases and J by 3 bases, leaving 13 bases between them.

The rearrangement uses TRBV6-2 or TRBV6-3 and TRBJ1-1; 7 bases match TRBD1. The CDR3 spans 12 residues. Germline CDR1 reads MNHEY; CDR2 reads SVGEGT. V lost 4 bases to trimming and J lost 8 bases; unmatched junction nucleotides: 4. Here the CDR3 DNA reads TGTGCCAGCAGTTTAGGGGACAGAGAAGCTTTCTTT. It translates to CASSLGDREAFF.

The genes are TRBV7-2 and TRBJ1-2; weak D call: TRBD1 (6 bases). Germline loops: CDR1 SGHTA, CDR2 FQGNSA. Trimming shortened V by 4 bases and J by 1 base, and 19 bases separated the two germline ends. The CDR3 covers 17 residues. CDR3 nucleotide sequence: TGTGCCAGCAGCTCTTGGAGCTCACTCAGGGGTAACTATGGCTACACCTTC. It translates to CASSSWSSLRGNYGYTF.

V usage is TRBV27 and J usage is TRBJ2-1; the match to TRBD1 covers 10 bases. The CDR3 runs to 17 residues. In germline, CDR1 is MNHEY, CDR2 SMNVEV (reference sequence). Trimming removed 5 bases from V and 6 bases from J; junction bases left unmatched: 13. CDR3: CASSTRQGARSSNEQFF. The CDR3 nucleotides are TGTGCCAGCAGTACTCGACAGGGGGCGCGTTCGTCCAATGAGCAGTTCTTC.

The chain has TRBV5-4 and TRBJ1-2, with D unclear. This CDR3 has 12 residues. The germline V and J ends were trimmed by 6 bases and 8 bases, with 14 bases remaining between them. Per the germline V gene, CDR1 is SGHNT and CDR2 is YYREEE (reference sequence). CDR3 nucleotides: TGTGCCAGCAATACCGGGGAGGGAGGCTACACCTTC. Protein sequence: CASNTGEGGYTF.

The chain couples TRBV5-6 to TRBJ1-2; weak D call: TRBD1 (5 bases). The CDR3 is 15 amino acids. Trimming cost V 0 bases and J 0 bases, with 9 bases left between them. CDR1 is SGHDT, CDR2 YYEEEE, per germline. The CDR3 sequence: CASSLGLGPNYGYTF. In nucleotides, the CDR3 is TGTGCCAGCAGCTTGGGCCTGGGGCCTAACTATGGCTACACCTTC.

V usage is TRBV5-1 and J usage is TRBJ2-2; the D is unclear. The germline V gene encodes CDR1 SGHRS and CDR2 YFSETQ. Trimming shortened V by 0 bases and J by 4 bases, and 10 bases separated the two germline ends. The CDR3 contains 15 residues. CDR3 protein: CASSLAAEGTGELFF. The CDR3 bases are TGCGCCAGCAGCTTGGCTGCAGAAGGCACCGGGGAGCTGTTTTTT. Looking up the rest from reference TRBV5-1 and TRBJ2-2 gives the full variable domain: KAGVTQTPRYLIKTRGQQVTLSCSPISGHRSVSWYQQTPGQGLQFLFEYFSETQRNKGNFPGRFSGRQFSNSRSEMNVSTLELGDSALYLCASSLAAEGTGELFFGEGSRLTVL.

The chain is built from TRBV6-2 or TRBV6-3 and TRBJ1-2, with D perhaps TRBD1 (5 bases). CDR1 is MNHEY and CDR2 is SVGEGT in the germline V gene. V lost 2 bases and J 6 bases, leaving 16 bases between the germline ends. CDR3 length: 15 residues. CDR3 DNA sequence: TGTGCCAGCAGTTACAGGGGCCCGACAGCTAATGGCTACACCTTC. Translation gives CASSYRGPTANGYTF.